Shown below are 27 T cell receptor beta chains from a single sample sequenced in a study of regulatory T cells in long-lasting Graves disease. HTBI primers from iRepertoire and Arm-PCR of CDR3 regions yielded the TCR beta libraries. TCRdb itself ran the multiplex PCR reads through MiXCR, one entry per CDR3 protein. The sample has around 340,000 distinct CDR3 sequences; around a fifth are singletons. Sample time point: persistent/refractory GD, antithyroid drugs over 5 years with positive TRAb. With RNA extracted from PBMCs as input, the TCR library was made. Sequencing used peripheral blood mononuclear cells (PBMCs), obtained when the disease was refractory, from a patient treated with antithyroid drugs. The source is a female donor with Graves disease.

This clonotype was seen only a few times. V and J are TRBV12-3 or TRBV12-4 and TRBJ2-1; 8 bases align to TRBD1. Trimming cost V 6 bases and J 1 base; bases outside gene matches: 5. This CDR3 region has 15 residues. CDR3 in amino acids: CASRLDRVSYNEQFF. The CDR3 nucleotides read TGTGCCAGCAGACTGGACAGGGTGTCCTACAATGAGCAGTTCTTC.

The gene calls are TRBV7-8 and TRBJ2-1; 10 bases fit TRBD1. The CDR3 is made up of 14 amino acids. Per germline, CDR1 SGHVS and CDR2 FQNEAQ. The V segment lost 8 bases and the J segment 6 bases; nucleotides outside the gene matches: 7. The CDR3 region is CASGDRGLGNEQFF. The CDR3 bases are TGTGCCAGCGGGGACAGGGGCCTAGGCAATGAGCAGTTCTTC.

V is TRBV30 and J is TRBJ1-3, with D tentatively TRBD1 (5 bases). Germline V lookup: CDR1 GTSNPN, CDR2 SVGIG (reference sequence). V was pared by 4 bases and J by 2 bases, with 12 bases between. The CDR3 runs to 14 residues. In nucleotides, the CDR3 is TGTGCCTGGACTTTCGGGGGAGCTGGAAACACCATATATTTT. Residues: CAWTFGGAGNTIYF. Filled out from reference TRBV30 and TRBJ1-3, the complete variable domain reads SQTIHQWPATLVQPVGSPLSLECTVEGTSNPNLYWYRQAAGRGLQLLFYSVGIGQISSEVPQNLSASRPQDRQFILSSKKLLLSDSGFYLCAWTFGGAGNTIYFGEGSWLTVV.

The genes are TRBV5-1 and TRBJ2-5; D not resolved. V was trimmed by 1 base and J by 4 bases, leaving 11 bases between them. Germline V gives CDR1 SGHRS, CDR2 YFSETQ. The CDR3 sequence is 14 residues long. The CDR3 nucleotides read TGCGCCAGCAGCTTGTTATGGGGTGCAGAGACCCAGTACTTC. Residues: CASSLLWGAETQYF.

This clonotype was seen at least ten times. This chain connects TRBV7-2 to TRBJ2-7, with D perhaps matching TRBD2 (6 bases). From germline, CDR1 is SGHTA and CDR2 FQGNSA. The CDR3 contains 14 residues. V shed 8 bases and J shed 2 bases, with 16 bases lying between them. The CDR3, as DNA: TGTGCCAGCGCGCCCGGGGGAAGGGCCTACGAGCAGTACTTC. This translates into CASAPGGRAYEQYF.

The chain carries TRBV18 and TRBJ2-5, with a possible D match to TRBD1 (5 bases). The ends were cut back, 3 bases at V and 3 bases at J, with 14 bases in the middle. In germline, CDR1 is KGHSH, CDR2 LQKENI. The CDR3 is 15 residues long. The CDR3 reads CASSPPQEPEETQYF. The CDR3, as DNA: TGTGCCAGCTCACCTCCACAGGAACCCGAAGAGACCCAGTACTTC.

This chain joins TRBV5-1 and TRBJ1-2; D unresolved. V shed 2 bases and J shed 4 bases, with 12 bases lying between them. The CDR3 loop spans 14 amino acids. CDR1 is SGHRS and CDR2 is YFSETQ in the germline V gene. CDR3 protein: CASSFIAGSYGYTF. CDR3 bases: TGCGCCAGCAGCTTCATCGCGGGTTCCTATGGCTACACCTTC.

This clonotype has only a few counts. The V and J genes are TRBV20-1 and TRBJ2-2, with 12 bases identical to TRBD2. The CDR3 is 14 amino acids. The V segment lost 3 bases and the J segment 5 bases; nucleotides outside the gene matches: 1. The germline V gene encodes CDR1 DFQATT and CDR2 SNEGSKA (reference sequence). The CDR3 sequence is CSASLAGGTGELFF. DNA for the CDR3: TGCAGTGCTAGTCTAGCGGGAGGGACCGGGGAGCTGTTTTTT.

As DNA, the CDR3 is TGCAGTGCTAGAGATTTCGGTTCCTACGAGCAGTACTTC. It yields the protein CSARDFGSYEQYF. This sequence joins TRBV20-1 and TRBJ2-7; D is unclear. V was cut by 0 bases and J by 1 base, with 7 bases left in between. CDR3 length: 13 residues. The germline CDR1 and CDR2 sequences are DFQATT and SNEGSKA (reference sequence).

This rearrangement joins TRBV7-9 to TRBJ1-1; D remains unclear. Germline V gene data show CDR1 as SEHNR and CDR2 as FQNEAQ (reference sequence). The CDR3 loop spans 12 amino acids. V lost 5 bases, J lost 1 base, and 5 bases lay in between. The chain's CDR3 is CASSGSNTEAFF. The CDR3 DNA is TGTGCCAGCAGCGGATCGAACACTGAAGCTTTCTTT.

This clonotype was detected many times. This rearrangement joins TRBV7-9 to TRBJ1-4, with D possibly matching TRBD1 (5 bases). The V end was cut by 4 bases, the J end by 10 bases, with 10 bases between. Germline CDR1 and CDR2: SEHNR and FQNEAQ (reference sequence). The CDR3 spans 12 residues. This CDR3 is CASSWGTGKLFF. The CDR3 DNA sequence: TGTGCCAGCAGCTGGGGGACCGGAAAACTGTTTTTT.

This clonotype was recorded at least ten times. This rearrangement joins TRBV3-1 to TRBJ1-5; D uncertain. Germline V CDR1 and CDR2: LGHDT, YNNKEL (reference sequence). The CDR3 covers 14 residues. V was clipped by 2 bases and J by 6 bases, with 11 bases between them. CDR3 coding DNA: TGTGCCAGCAGCCAATCTCAGCCGGGTCAGCCCCAGCATTTT. Residues: CASSQSQPGQPQHF.

This clonotype was recorded a few times. The chain has TRBV14 and TRBJ2-5, with unresolved D. The CDR3 loop spans 11 amino acids. V was shortened by 4 bases and J by 6 bases, with 6 bases between the two germline ends. Per germline, CDR1 SGHDN and CDR2 FVKESK. This chain's CDR3 is CASSRYQTQYF. The CDR3 nucleotides read TGTGCCAGCAGCCGATACCAGACCCAGTACTTC.

V is TRBV6-4 and J is TRBJ1-2; TRBD1 matches at 9 bases. Trimming took 6 bases from V and 8 from J; bases not matched to a gene: 19. CDR3 length: 17 amino acids. In germline, CDR1 is MRHNA, CDR2 SNTAGT. CDR3 DNA sequence: TGTGCCAGCAGCTCATATCACAGGGGGCAACCTGCCTGGGGCTACACCTTC. Amino acids: CASSSYHRGQPAWGYTF.

This chain connects TRBV3-1 to TRBJ2-7; TRBD2 might be the D (6 bases). Germline loops: CDR1 LGHDT, CDR2 YNNKEL (reference sequence). The CDR3 sequence is 14 residues long. V dropped 4 bases and J dropped 4 bases, with 14 bases sitting between them. For the CDR3, the DNA is TGTGCCAGCAGCCCCACGACTAGTGGGTACGAGCAGTACTTC. Translating it yields CASSPTTSGYEQYF.

This clonotype was counted at least ten times. The chain has TRBV7-2 and TRBJ2-7, with no clear D. This CDR3 is built from 14 residues. Germline lookup yields CDR1 SGHTA and CDR2 FQGNSA. The V gene lost 5 bases and the J gene lost 3 bases, with 14 bases spanning the gap. The CDR3 nucleotides read TGTGCCAGCAGCCAGCAGGTCGGGTACTACGAGCAGTACTTC. Protein sequence: CASSQQVGYYEQYF.

This clonotype was seen more than once but under ten times. CDR3 DNA sequence: TGTGCCAGCAGTGATTCCGGGACAGGGGGGAACTATGGCTACACCTTC. It specifies CASSDSGTGGNYGYTF. The chain carries TRBV25-1 and TRBJ1-2, with 11 positions matching TRBD1. Germline values: CDR1 MGHDK, CDR2 SYGVNS. Trimming cost V 3 bases and J 2 bases; bases outside gene matches: 5. The CDR3 loop spans 16 amino acids.

The chain couples TRBV5-5 to TRBJ2-7; D may be TRBD1 (6 bases). V was clipped by 4 bases and J by 6 bases, with 17 bases between them. CDR1 and CDR2 (germline): SGHKS, YYEKEE (reference sequence). The CDR3 sequence is 14 residues long. The CDR3 DNA follows: TGTGCCAGCAGCCTCAGGACAGTCCAGGGCGAGCAGTACTTC. Its protein is CASSLRTVQGEQYF.

This clonotype appeared a few times. CDR3 residues: CASTGGLAGSQETQYF. The CDR3 DNA reads as TGTGCCTCGACGGGGGGACTAGCGGGTTCACAAGAGACCCAGTACTTC. V usage is TRBV30 and J usage is TRBJ2-5, with 12 bases lining up with TRBD2. Per the germline V gene, CDR1 is GTSNPN and CDR2 is SVGIG (reference sequence). Trimming removed 7 bases from V and 2 bases from J; junction bases left unmatched: 11. This CDR3 has 16 residues.

The J gene is TRBJ1-2, the V gene TRBV30; D is unresolved. Trimming cost V 3 bases and J 4 bases, with 18 bases left between them. Germline CDR1 is GTSNPN and CDR2 is SVGIG (reference sequence). There are 15 residues in the CDR3. This CDR3 reads CAWRIEPLPPYGYTF. The CDR3 DNA sequence: TGTGCCTGGAGGATCGAGCCTCTCCCGCCCTATGGCTACACCTTC.

This clonotype came up many times. This chain joins TRBV12-3 or TRBV12-4 and TRBJ1-4, with 8 bases that match TRBD1. V was clipped by 7 bases and J by 7 bases; unmatched bases: 11. There are 15 residues in the CDR3. Here the CDR3 reads CASTPSDRVREKLFF. The DNA of the CDR3 is TGTGCCAGCACCCCTTCGGACAGGGTCCGTGAAAAACTGTTTTTT.

This clonotype turned up a few times. The V and J genes are TRBV10-3 and TRBJ1-5; 7 positions match TRBD1. Germline V CDR1 and CDR2: ENHRY, SYGVKD. The J segment lost 0 bases and the V segment lost 5 bases, leaving 4 bases of the junction unmatched. The CDR3 totals 15 residues. The CDR3 reads CAISPGGNSNQPQHF. The DNA of the CDR3 is TGTGCCATCAGTCCAGGGGGGAATAGCAATCAGCCCCAGCATTTT.

This clonotype has at least ten counts. The genes are TRBV11-3 and TRBJ2-5; TRBD2 matches 11 bases. CDR1 SGHNT and CDR2 YENEEA come from the germline V gene. The length of the CDR3 is 17 residues. V was clipped by 3 bases and J by 4 bases; unmatched bases: 10. CDR3 region: CASSFWLAGGRGETQYF. The CDR3 coding sequence is TGTGCCAGCAGCTTTTGGCTAGCGGGGGGCCGGGGAGAGACCCAGTACTTC.

V usage is TRBV20-1 and J usage is TRBJ2-5, with D hard to call. V was shortened by 0 bases and J by 2 bases, with 16 bases between the two germline ends. Germline V gives CDR1 DFQATT, CDR2 SNEGSKA (reference sequence). The CDR3 sequence is 16 residues long. CDR3 sequence: CSARDMAPVEQETQYF. Here the CDR3 DNA reads TGCAGTGCTAGAGATATGGCCCCGGTGGAGCAAGAGACCCAGTACTTC.

This clonotype came up a few times. The chain joins TRBV18 to TRBJ1-3; D call uncertain. CDR1 and CDR2 (germline): KGHSH, LQKENI. Trimming pared 2 bases from V and 8 bases from J, leaving 7 bases between. The CDR3 sequence is 12 residues long. CDR3 DNA: TGTGCCAGCTCACCAGAAGGTGACACCATATATTTT. Amino acids: CASSPEGDTIYF.

This clonotype was seen at least ten times. The V call is TRBV2, the J call TRBJ1-4; D possibly corresponds to TRBD1 (5 bases). With 6 bases removed from V and 8 bases from J, the gap between germline ends came to 13 bases. Looked up from germline, CDR1 is SNHLY and CDR2 is FYNNEI. The CDR3 contains 13 residues. CDR3 DNA sequence: TGTGCCAGCAGGTGGCAGGGAGTGGAAAAACTGTTTTTT. Translating it yields CASRWQGVEKLFF.

As concerns this clonotype: A read error may be the cause here, since a much bigger clone is one base away. V gene TRBV3-1 combines with J gene TRBJ2-5; tentatively, D is TRBD2 (5 bases). This CDR3 has 15 residues. Germline V gene sequence: CDR1 LGHDT, CDR2 YNNKEL (reference sequence). The CDR3 spells CAGSGAHLRQETQYF. The CDR3 DNA is TGTGCCGGCAGCGGAGCCCATCTCCGCCAAGAGACCCAGTACTTC.